The rows below give T cell receptor beta chains drawn from one sample of a study of blood T cell repertoires in COVID-19. Produced via immunoSEQ multiplex PCR; TCRdb's table is partial and in-frame only. The data hold roughly 120,000 clones, with approximately 82% observed a single time. The specimen was peripheral blood. The receptor source for this set is a man aged 25-45 years with acute or convalescent COVID-19. Each CDR3 is given with its conserved first and last residue. The order of the fields is clone size, V gene, J gene, D gene, CDR3 DNA, CDR3 protein. D genes are given only for firm matches. Expanded clones are given a class, and other clones once, few, many or no size at all.

-	TRBV6-1	TRBJ2-2	-	TGTGCCAGCAGTGAACGGCGGGTTAGTAGCACCGGGGAGCTGTTTTTT	CASSERRVSSTGELFF
-	TRBV9	TRBJ1-5	-	TGTGCCAGCAGCGTAGCGGCCGGGGGAGCCCAGCATTTT	CASSVAAGGAQHF
-	TRBV11-2	TRBJ2-1	-	TGTGCCAGCAGCAAGGACATCGGGAGCATTTCATACAATGAGCAGTTCTTC	CASSKDIGSISYNEQFF
-	TRBV9	TRBJ1-1	-	TGTGCCAGCAGCCAGGGACTTCTGGGGAACACTGAAGCTTTCTTT	CASSQGLLGNTEAFF
-	TRBV7-6	TRBJ2-2	-	TGTGCCAGCAGCCGAGACAGCGCTACGAACACCGGGGAGCTGTTTTTT	CASSRDSATNTGELFF
-	TRBV5-4	TRBJ2-1	TRBD1	TGTGCCAGCAGCTTGAAGGACAGGGCGATCGATGAGCAGTTCTTC	CASSLKDRAIDEQFF
-	TRBV27	TRBJ1-2	-	TGTGCCAGCGCCCCCTTGGGGGGGAGCGGGTATGGCTACACCTTC	CASAPLGGSGYGYTF
-	TRBV3-1/TRBV3-2	TRBJ2-3	TRBD2	TGTGCCAGCCCCCTTTCTAGCGGGAGGGGGGGCACAGATACGCAGTATTTT	CASPLSSGRGGTDTQYF
-	TRBV11-2	TRBJ2-3	TRBD1	TGTGCCAGCAGCTTAGCGGCAGGGGGTGAGACAGATACGCAGTATTTT	CASSLAAGGETDTQYF
-	TRBV19	TRBJ1-5	TRBD1	TGTGCCAGTAGGATCGACAGGGCAAATCAGCCCCAGCATTTT	CASRIDRANQPQHF
-	TRBV5-5	TRBJ1-2	-	TGTGCCAGCAGCTTGGGGCCGACAGTAAACTATGGCTACACCTTC	CASSLGPTVNYGYTF
-	TRBV27	TRBJ2-3	-	TGTGCCAGCAGTTTTCAGGGCGATACGCAGTATTTT	CASSFQGDTQYF
-	TRBV11-2	TRBJ1-1	TRBD1	TGTGCCAGCAGCCGAGACAGGGGTGGCACTGAAGCTTTCTTT	CASSRDRGGTEAFF
-	TRBV19	TRBJ1-6	-	TGTGCCAGTACCCGGGGGGGGTCTAATTCACCCCTCCACTTT	CASTRGGSNSPLHF
-	TRBV12-3/TRBV12-4	TRBJ2-5	-	TGTGCCAGCAGTTTTGACAGCCAAGAGACCCAGTACTTC	CASSFDSQETQYF
once	TRBV5-1	TRBJ2-1	-	TGCGCCAGCAGACCGCATCCAATCCGGGACAATGAGCAGTTCTTC	CASRPHPIRDNEQFF
-	TRBV19	TRBJ2-7	-	TGTGCCAGTAGTATTTATCCAGGTAACTACGAGCAGTACTTC	CASSIYPGNYEQYF
-	TRBV5-4	TRBJ2-7	-	TGTGCCAGCAGCCTAGACGACTCCTACGAGCAGTACTTC	CASSLDDSYEQYF
-	TRBV7-2	TRBJ2-5	TRBD1	TGTGCCAGCAGCTTGGGGGACAGAGAGCAAGAGACCCAGTACTTC	CASSLGDREQETQYF
once	TRBV5-4	TRBJ2-3	-	TGTGCCAGCAGCATCGACATCGGCACAGATACGCAGTATTTT	CASSIDIGTDTQYF
-	TRBV3-1/TRBV3-2	TRBJ1-1	-	TGTGCCAGCAGCCTAGCGCCGGACGGGAACACTGAAGCTTTCTTT	CASSLAPDGNTEAFF
-	TRBV19	TRBJ2-1	TRBD2	TGTGCCAGTAGTGGCGGGGGGGTTTACAATGAGCAGTTCTTC	CASSGGGVYNEQFF
-	TRBV7-9	TRBJ2-1	-	TGTGCCAGCACCCAACTAAACAATGAGCAGTTCTTC	CASTQLNNEQFF
-	TRBV7-3	TRBJ2-2	-	TGTGCCAGCACCCCCGACCGTCCCCGGGGCACCGGGGAGCTGTTTTTT	CASTPDRPRGTGELFF
-	TRBV3-1/TRBV3-2	TRBJ2-7	-	TGTGCCAGCAGCCAAGTAAACGAGCAGTACTTC	CASSQVNEQYF
once	TRBV14	TRBJ2-1	TRBD2	TGTGCCAGCAGCATAGCGGGAGCGACTGAGCAGTTCTTC	CASSIAGATEQFF
-	TRBV19	TRBJ1-6	-	TGTGCCAGTAGAGGGGGAACTTATAATTCACCCCTCCACTTT	CASRGGTYNSPLHF
once	TRBV29-1	TRBJ1-1	TRBD1	TGCAGCGTGGGGACAGGGGGCACTGAAGCTTTCTTT	CSVGTGGTEAFF
-	TRBV7-2	TRBJ1-4	-	TGTGCCAGCAGCTTACGGCAGACAGTGCCCTTCGAAAAACTGTTTTTT	CASSLRQTVPFEKLFF
-	TRBV6-6	TRBJ1-2	-	TGTGCCAGCAGTTATAAAGGGGCAAATGGCTACACCTTC	CASSYKGANGYTF
-	TRBV7-3	TRBJ1-1	TRBD1	TGTGCCAGCAGCCCCTTTCCCATTACCCAGGGGGCGGTCACTGAAGCTTTCTTT	CASSPFPITQGAVTEAFF
-	TRBV7-9	TRBJ1-1	-	TGTGCCAGCAGCCAAGCAGGGGCGCAGGGATGGGACACTGAAGCTTTCTTT	CASSQAGAQGWDTEAFF
-	TRBV6-5	TRBJ2-1	-	TGTGCCAGCAGTTACTCGTTAGGGGGATCGTACAATGAGCAGTTCTTC	CASSYSLGGSYNEQFF
-	TRBV4-1	TRBJ2-1	-	TGCGCCAGCAGCCACCCCCGTGGGGCCTCCTACAATGAGCAGTTCTTC	CASSHPRGASYNEQFF
-	TRBV3-1/TRBV3-2	TRBJ1-5	-	TGTGCCAGCAGCCCCCAGGGAAGCAATCAGCCCCAGCATTTT	CASSPQGSNQPQHF
-	TRBV7-9	TRBJ2-5	-	TGTGCCAGCAGCCTGAGGGTTCGGGAGACCCAGTACTTC	CASSLRVRETQYF
-	TRBV6-5	TRBJ1-1	-	TGTGCCAGCAGAAAACAGGTGATGACTGAAGCTTTCTTT	CASRKQVMTEAFF
-	TRBV6-5	TRBJ2-2	TRBD2	TGTGCCAGCAGCAGCGGGACTAGCGGACTCGGGGAGCTGTTTTTT	CASSSGTSGLGELFF
-	TRBV10-1	TRBJ1-2	TRBD1	TGCGCCAGCAGCGAAGACAGGGCCCATGGCTACACCTTC	CASSEDRAHGYTF
-	TRBV5-4	TRBJ1-5	-	TGTGCCAGCAGCTTGGGACAGGCGGAACCCCAGCATTTT	CASSLGQAEPQHF